A selection of T cell receptor beta chains follows, all from one sample in a study of beta chain features in type 1 diabetes. TCRdb's table, derived via immunoSEQ multiplex PCR, lists solely in-frame clones and lacks some. The sample yields 350,000 to 450,000 clones, over 9.5% seen once. The sequencing sample was made of naive CD4+ T cells from blood. The receptors shown here come from a woman aged 18-30 years with type 1 diabetes. Each CDR3 is given with its conserved first and last residue. Fields, in order: CDR3 length, D gene, V gene, J gene, CDR3 protein. D genes are given only for firm matches.

CDR3 length: 13; D gene: .; V gene: TRBV7-9; J gene: TRBJ2-7; CDR3 protein: CASSRAGDYEQYF
CDR3 length: 15; D gene: TRBD1; V gene: TRBV18; J gene: TRBJ2-1; CDR3 protein: CASSPQGVPYNEQFF
CDR3 length: 15; D gene: .; V gene: TRBV5-1; J gene: TRBJ1-1; CDR3 protein: CASSLVRGGDTEAFF
CDR3 length: 12; D gene: TRBD1; V gene: TRBV30; J gene: TRBJ2-5; CDR3 protein: CAWKDRGREQYF
CDR3 length: 14; D gene: .; V gene: TRBV9; J gene: TRBJ2-1; CDR3 protein: CASSVDSRDNEQFF
CDR3 length: 13; D gene: .; V gene: TRBV30; J gene: TRBJ1-1; CDR3 protein: CAWSEQGNTEAFF
CDR3 length: 16; D gene: .; V gene: TRBV28; J gene: TRBJ2-1; CDR3 protein: CASSKLGWGVYNEQFF
CDR3 length: 16; D gene: TRBD1; V gene: TRBV5-1; J gene: TRBJ2-2; CDR3 protein: CASSFLTGANTGELFF
CDR3 length: 16; D gene: TRBD1; V gene: TRBV10-3; J gene: TRBJ1-4; CDR3 protein: CAISESKQGTNEKLFF
CDR3 length: 17; D gene: .; V gene: TRBV5-6; J gene: TRBJ1-6; CDR3 protein: CASSLGVGGSYNSPLHF
CDR3 length: 15; D gene: TRBD2; V gene: TRBV9; J gene: TRBJ2-1; CDR3 protein: CASSLAGDPYNEQFF
CDR3 length: 11; D gene: .; V gene: TRBV20-1; J gene: TRBJ1-1; CDR3 protein: CSAAFGTEAFF
CDR3 length: 13; D gene: TRBD2; V gene: TRBV7-7; J gene: TRBJ2-3; CDR3 protein: CASSTAGTDTQYF
CDR3 length: 13; D gene: .; V gene: TRBV9; J gene: TRBJ2-7; CDR3 protein: CASSPGANYEQYF
CDR3 length: 13; D gene: TRBD2; V gene: TRBV15; J gene: TRBJ2-5; CDR3 protein: CATSFGRQETQYF
CDR3 length: 14; D gene: .; V gene: TRBV2; J gene: TRBJ1-1; CDR3 protein: CASSVRAGNTEAFF
CDR3 length: 16; D gene: .; V gene: TRBV5-4; J gene: TRBJ2-7; CDR3 protein: CASSQLVRTDSYEQYF
CDR3 length: 15; D gene: TRBD1; V gene: TRBV28; J gene: TRBJ1-2; CDR3 protein: CASSQPTGGIYGYTF
CDR3 length: 15; D gene: .; V gene: TRBV6-5; J gene: TRBJ2-1; CDR3 protein: CASSFQGGSYNEQFF
CDR3 length: 16; D gene: TRBD1; V gene: TRBV28; J gene: TRBJ1-5; CDR3 protein: CASSLPGTGDWKPQHF
CDR3 length: 15; D gene: .; V gene: TRBV7-2; J gene: TRBJ2-3; CDR3 protein: CASSLESRGTDTQYF
CDR3 length: 15; D gene: .; V gene: TRBV28; J gene: TRBJ2-1; CDR3 protein: CASSLTGTFYNEQFF
CDR3 length: 17; D gene: TRBD1; V gene: TRBV30; J gene: TRBJ2-6; CDR3 protein: CAWRRGTGQSGANVLTF
CDR3 length: 16; D gene: .; V gene: TRBV4-1; J gene: TRBJ2-6; CDR3 protein: CASSQGPQTGANVLTF
CDR3 length: 15; D gene: TRBD2; V gene: TRBV7-2; J gene: TRBJ2-3; CDR3 protein: CASSPSGHSTDTQYF
CDR3 length: 14; D gene: TRBD1; V gene: TRBV9; J gene: TRBJ1-1; CDR3 protein: CASGTGNPYTEAFF
CDR3 length: 15; D gene: TRBD2; V gene: TRBV5-4; J gene: TRBJ2-1; CDR3 protein: CASSSQGLALTGQFF
CDR3 length: 14; D gene: .; V gene: TRBV5-1; J gene: TRBJ2-5; CDR3 protein: CASSHGTLQETQYF
CDR3 length: 16; D gene: TRBD1; V gene: TRBV6-5; J gene: TRBJ2-7; CDR3 protein: CASSYQGQGASYEQYF